A selection of T cell receptor beta chains follows, all from one sample in a study of CD8 T cells in Susac syndrome. In TCRdb, the immunoSEQ multiplex PCR reads were re-called with MiXCR into one record per CDR3 protein. The table records under 200,000 distinct CDR3 sequences, 95% of them present only once. Sequenced input: CD8+ T cells from PBMCs. The receptors derive from a human donor with multiple sclerosis. Each CDR3 is given with its conserved first and last residue. A D gene is named only where the DNA matches it firmly. A row's size may be missing; if present it is once, few, many or a size class.

j_call v_call clone_size d_call cdr3_nt cdr3_aa
TRBJ1-2 TRBV29-1 . TRBD1 TGCAGCGTTGAGCCGACGGACAGGGTCCCCTATGGCTACACCTTC CSVEPTDRVPYGYTF
TRBJ2-1 TRBV20-1 . . TGCAGTGCTAGAGATACCTACAATGAGCAGTTCTTC CSARDTYNEQFF
TRBJ1-2 TRBV28 . . TGTGCCAGCAGTCGAGCCCTCCGGTATGGCTACACCTTC CASSRALRYGYTF
TRBJ2-1 TRBV19 . TRBD1 TGTGCCGCGGGATCCGGACAGGGATTTAGGAATGAGCAGTTCTTC CAAGSGQGFRNEQFF
TRBJ2-1 TRBV2 . . TGTGCCAGCCGAGGGAGTGAGCAGTTCTTC CASRGSEQFF
TRBJ1-1 TRBV2 . . TGTGCCAGCAGTGAAGCGCCAGGGAACACTGAAGCTTTCTTT CASSEAPGNTEAFF
TRBJ1-1 TRBV6-5 . . TGTGCCAGCAGTTCTAACCAGGGTGGCACTGAAGCTTTCTTT CASSSNQGGTEAFF
TRBJ2-7 TRBV20-1 . TRBD2 TGCAGTGCTTGGGCAGGACTAGCGGGAGGGCCTCCCTACGAGCAGTACTTC CSAWAGLAGGPPYEQYF
TRBJ2-5 TRBV7-7 . . TGTGCCATGCAGGGGTCAACCGAGGAGACCCAGTACTTC CAMQGSTEETQYF
TRBJ2-7 TRBV6-5 once . TGTGCCAGCAGTTTTGGTCCCGATTGGGAAGGCTACGAGCAGTACTTC CASSFGPDWEGYEQYF
TRBJ2-7 TRBV6-4 once TRBD1 TGTGCCGGAAGGAGGACAGGGGATAACGAGCAGTACTTC CAGRRTGDNEQYF
TRBJ2-2 TRBV20-1 . TRBD2 TGCAGTGCTAGACCCCTGGGGAGGGCGGACACCGGGGAGCTGTTTTTT CSARPLGRADTGELFF
TRBJ2-1 TRBV29-1 . . TGCAGCGGCCGAACACGTTACAATGAGCAGTTCTTC CSGRTRYNEQFF
TRBJ2-1 TRBV20-1 . TRBD1 TGCAGTGCATCTACAGGGGGGTATGAGCAGTTCTTC CSASTGGYEQFF
TRBJ1-5 TRBV30 . . TGTGCCTGGAGTGAGGGTGGCAATCAGCCCCAGCATTTT CAWSEGGNQPQHF
TRBJ1-5 TRBV27 . . TGTGCCAGCGGGGGGGGAATGGGCAATCAGCCCCAGCATTTT CASGGGMGNQPQHF
TRBJ1-6 TRBV9 once . TGTGCCAGCAGCGTAGGGGGATCCCACGATTCACCCCTCCACTTT CASSVGGSHDSPLHF
TRBJ1-2 TRBV5-6 . . TGTGCCAGCAGGGTGGACAGTCATGGCTACACCTTC CASRVDSHGYTF
TRBJ1-5 TRBV6-2/TRBV6-3 once . TGTGCCAGCAGCGTGGGATACTCTCAGCCCCAGCATTTT CASSVGYSQPQHF
TRBJ1-5 TRBV4-1 . . TGCGCCAGCAGCCAAGTGCTACAGAACAATCAGCCCCAGCATTTT CASSQVLQNNQPQHF
TRBJ2-1 TRBV7-3 . . TGTGCCAGCAGCACCCAAGTTGGTGAGCAGTTCTTC CASSTQVGEQFF
TRBJ2-1 TRBV20-1 . . TGCGGAATAGGGTTCCCGGGCAATGAGCAGTTCTTC CGIGFPGNEQFF
TRBJ2-1 TRBV7-9 few TRBD2 TGTGCCAGCAGCCCGACTAGCGGGAGGGCAGGTGAGCAGTTCTTC CASSPTSGRAGEQFF
TRBJ2-7 TRBV9 . TRBD2 TGTGCCAGCAGCGTAGTAGCGGGAGTTGGCTACGAGCAGTACTTC CASSVVAGVGYEQYF
TRBJ1-2 TRBV20-1 . . TGCAGTGCGAAGGGTTTAGGGAACTATGGCTACACCTTC CSAKGLGNYGYTF
TRBJ1-2 TRBV20-1 . TRBD1 TGCAGTGCTAGGCCGGGACAGGTCTATGGCTACACCTTC CSARPGQVYGYTF
TRBJ2-3 TRBV7-9 . TRBD1 TGTGCCAGCAGCTTAGCAGGACAGGGGGCGGATACGCAGTATTTT CASSLAGQGADTQYF
TRBJ2-7 TRBV9 . . TGTGCCAGCAGCGTAGGCGGAGGACCTCCCTACGAGCAGTACTTC CASSVGGGPPYEQYF
TRBJ2-7 TRBV15 . . TGTGCCACCAGCAGAGGGTCTTCCTCCAACTACGAGCAGTACTTC CATSRGSSSNYEQYF
TRBJ1-2 TRBV9 . TRBD1 TGTGCCAGCAGCGTAGACGGGACAGACTATGGCTACACCTTC CASSVDGTDYGYTF
TRBJ2-7 TRBV14 . TRBD1 TGTGCCAGCAGCCTAACCGGGACAGAGTCCTACGAGCAGTACTTC CASSLTGTESYEQYF
TRBJ2-7 TRBV28 once . TGTGCCAGCAGTTTTCTCCTGGCATGGCAGTACTTC CASSFLLAWQYF
TRBJ1-1 TRBV7-9 . TRBD1 TGTGCCAGCAGCTCCGGGACAGGGGAAGCTTTCTTT CASSSGTGEAFF
TRBJ2-3 TRBV12-5 . . TGTGCTAGTGGTTTGGAATCAACGAACACAGATACGCAGTATTTT CASGLESTNTDTQYF
TRBJ2-6 TRBV15 . . TGTGCCACCAGCAGAGTAGACTCTGGGGCCAACGTCCTGACTTTC CATSRVDSGANVLTF
TRBJ2-5 TRBV15 once . TGTGCCACCAGCAGAAGCTACCGGGCCCACCCAGAGACCCAGTACTTC CATSRSYRAHPETQYF
TRBJ2-3 TRBV3-1 . TRBD2 TGTGCCAGCAGCCCTGGAGGACTAGCGGGAGGGACAGATACGCAGTATTTT CASSPGGLAGGTDTQYF
TRBJ2-1 TRBV27 . . TGTGCCAGCAGTTTATCGATAAATAACAATGAGCAGTTCTTC CASSLSINNNEQFF
TRBJ2-5 TRBV15 . . TGTGCCACCAGCAGAGTACCCGAAGAGACCCAGTACTTC CATSRVPEETQYF
TRBJ2-7 TRBV29-1 . TRBD2 TGCAGCGTTTATAGCGGGCCCTCCTACGAGCAGTACTTC CSVYSGPSYEQYF
TRBJ2-5 TRBV19 . . TGTGCCATCTTACAAGAGACCCAGTACTTC CAILQETQYF
TRBJ2-3 TRBV24-1 . . TGTGCCACCAGTGCCGTTGACAGTGCAGATACGCAGTATTTT CATSAVDSADTQYF
TRBJ2-1 TRBV29-1 . . TGCAGCGTGGGGGGGCTAGCGCCTGAGCAGTTCTTC CSVGGLAPEQFF
TRBJ2-1 TRBV15 . . TGTGCCACCAGCGCAATCACTAGCTCCCAGGGTAGTGAGCAGTTCTTC CATSAITSSQGSEQFF
TRBJ2-7 TRBV9 . . TGTGCCAGCAGCGTAAGGGAGGACTACGAGCAGTACTTC CASSVREDYEQYF
TRBJ1-2 TRBV7-9 . TRBD1 TGTGCCAGCAGCGCGAGGGACAGCGGAGCTAACTATGGCTACACCTTC CASSARDSGANYGYTF
TRBJ2-2 TRBV5-6 . TRBD2 TGTGCCAGCAGCTTGGGGACTAGCGGATTGGGGGAGCTGTTTTTT CASSLGTSGLGELFF
TRBJ2-7 TRBV5-1 once . TGCGCCAGCAGCTTGTCCAGGGCCTACGAGCAGTACTTC CASSLSRAYEQYF
TRBJ2-1 TRBV2 . TRBD2 TGTGCCAGCAGTGATGGGGGAGGGCCTTACAATGAGCAGTTCTTC CASSDGGGPYNEQFF
TRBJ2-3 TRBV28 . . TGTGCCAGCAGTTTATCGGCTAGCACAGATACGCAGTATTTT CASSLSASTDTQYF
TRBJ2-7 TRBV5-1 . . TGCGCCAGCAGCTTGGGGTTAATGGGCTACGAGCAGTACTTC CASSLGLMGYEQYF
TRBJ2-5 TRBV15 . TRBD1 TGTGCCACCAGCAGAGTCGCAAAACAGGGGGTTTGGCAAGAGACCCAGTACTTC CATSRVAKQGVWQETQYF
TRBJ2-3 TRBV9 . . TGTGCCAGCAGCTCATATAACACAGATACGCAGTATTTT CASSSYNTDTQYF
TRBJ2-7 TRBV7-9 . . TGTGCCAGCAGCCGAGGGATGGGGAACTACGAGCAGTACTTC CASSRGMGNYEQYF
TRBJ2-7 TRBV10-3 . . TGTGCCATCAGTGAGTCCGGCGAGCAGTACTTC CAISESGEQYF
TRBJ2-6 TRBV9 . . TGTGCCAGCAGCGTACGGCGGGGAGTCTCTGGGGCCAACGTCCTGACTTTC CASSVRRGVSGANVLTF
TRBJ2-7 TRBV20-1 . . TGCAGTGCCAGTGACAGGTCGATCTACGAGCAGTACTTC CSASDRSIYEQYF